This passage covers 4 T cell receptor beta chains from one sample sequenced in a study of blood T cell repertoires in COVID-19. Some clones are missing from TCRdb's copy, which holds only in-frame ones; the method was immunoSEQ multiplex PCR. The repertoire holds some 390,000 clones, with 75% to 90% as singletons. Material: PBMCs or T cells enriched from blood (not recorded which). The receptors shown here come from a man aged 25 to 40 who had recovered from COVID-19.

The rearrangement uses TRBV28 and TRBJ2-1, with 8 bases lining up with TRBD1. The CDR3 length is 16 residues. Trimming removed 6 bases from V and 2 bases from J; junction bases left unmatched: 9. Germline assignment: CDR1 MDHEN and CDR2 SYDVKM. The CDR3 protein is CASRTHGQGPYNEQFF. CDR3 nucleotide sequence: TGTGCCAGCAGAACCCACGGACAGGGACCCTACAATGAGCAGTTCTTC.

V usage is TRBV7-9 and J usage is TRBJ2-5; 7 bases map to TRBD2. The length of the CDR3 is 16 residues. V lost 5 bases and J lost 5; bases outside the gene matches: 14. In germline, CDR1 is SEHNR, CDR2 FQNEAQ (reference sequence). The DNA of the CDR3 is TGTGCCAGCAGCCCTGCTCGCTTCGGAGCGGGGGAGACCCAGTACTTC. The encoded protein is CASSPARFGAGETQYF.

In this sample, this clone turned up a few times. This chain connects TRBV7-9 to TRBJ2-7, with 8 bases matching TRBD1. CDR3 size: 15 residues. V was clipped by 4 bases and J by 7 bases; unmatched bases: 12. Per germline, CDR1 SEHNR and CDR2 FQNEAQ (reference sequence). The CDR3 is CASSYKDRATGEQYF. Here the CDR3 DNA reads TGTGCCAGCAGCTACAAGGACAGGGCGACGGGGGAGCAGTACTTC.

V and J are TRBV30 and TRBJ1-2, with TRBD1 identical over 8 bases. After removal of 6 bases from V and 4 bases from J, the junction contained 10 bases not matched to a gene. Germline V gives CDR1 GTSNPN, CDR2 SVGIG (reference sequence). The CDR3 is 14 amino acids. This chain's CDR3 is CACSRDRSSYGYTF. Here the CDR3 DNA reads TGTGCCTGTTCGAGGGACAGGTCGAGCTATGGCTACACCTTC.